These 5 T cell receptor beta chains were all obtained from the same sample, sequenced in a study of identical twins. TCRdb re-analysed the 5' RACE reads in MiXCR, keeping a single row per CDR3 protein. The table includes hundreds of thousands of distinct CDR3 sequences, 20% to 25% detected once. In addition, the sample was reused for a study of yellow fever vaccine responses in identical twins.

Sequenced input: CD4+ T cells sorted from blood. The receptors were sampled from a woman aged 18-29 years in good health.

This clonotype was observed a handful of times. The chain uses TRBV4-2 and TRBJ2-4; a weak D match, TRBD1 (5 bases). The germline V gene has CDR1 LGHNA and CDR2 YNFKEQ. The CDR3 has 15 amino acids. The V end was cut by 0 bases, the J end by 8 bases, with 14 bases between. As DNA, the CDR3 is TGTGCCAGCAGCCAAGATCCTGGTAGCAGGGACATTCAGTACTTC. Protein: CASSQDPGSRDIQYF.

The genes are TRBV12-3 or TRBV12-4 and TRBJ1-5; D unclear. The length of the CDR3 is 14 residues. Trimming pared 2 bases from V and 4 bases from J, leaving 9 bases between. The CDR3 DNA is TGTGCCAGCAGTTTAATGTCGGGAAATCAGCCCCAGCATTTT. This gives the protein CASSLMSGNQPQHF.

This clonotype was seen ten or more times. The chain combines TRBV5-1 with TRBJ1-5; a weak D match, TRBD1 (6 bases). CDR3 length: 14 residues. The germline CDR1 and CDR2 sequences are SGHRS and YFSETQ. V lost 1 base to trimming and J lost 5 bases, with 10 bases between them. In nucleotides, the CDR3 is TGCGCCAGCAGCTTGAGGGGGGATGATCAGCCCCAGCATTTT. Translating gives CASSLRGDDQPQHF.

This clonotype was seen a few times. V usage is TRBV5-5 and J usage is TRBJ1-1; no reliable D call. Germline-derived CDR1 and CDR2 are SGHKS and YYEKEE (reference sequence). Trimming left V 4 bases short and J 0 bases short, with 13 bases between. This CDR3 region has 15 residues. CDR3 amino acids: CASSKQTTMNTEAFF. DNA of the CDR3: TGTGCCAGCAGCAAACAGACTACGATGAACACTGAAGCTTTCTTT.

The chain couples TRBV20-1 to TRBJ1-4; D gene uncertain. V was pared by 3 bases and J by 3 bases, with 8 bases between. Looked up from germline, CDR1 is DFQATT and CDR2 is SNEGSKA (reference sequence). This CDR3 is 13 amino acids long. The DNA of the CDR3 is TGCAGTGCTAGCAGGCAGCCTAATGAAAAACTGTTTTTT. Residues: CSASRQPNEKLFF.